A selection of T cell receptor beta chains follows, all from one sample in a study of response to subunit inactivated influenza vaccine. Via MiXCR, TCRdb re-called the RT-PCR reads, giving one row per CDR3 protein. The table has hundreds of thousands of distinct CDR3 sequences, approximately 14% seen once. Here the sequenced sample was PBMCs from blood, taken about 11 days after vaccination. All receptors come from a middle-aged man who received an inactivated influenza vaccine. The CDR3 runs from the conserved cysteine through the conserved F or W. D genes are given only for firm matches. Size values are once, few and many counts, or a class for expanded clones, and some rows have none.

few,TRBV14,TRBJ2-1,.,TGTGCCAGCAGCTCCTGGAATGAGCAGTTCTTC,CASSSWNEQFF
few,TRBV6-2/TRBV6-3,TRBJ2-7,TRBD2,TGTGCCAGCAGTTACCTCAAAGGGGGACTAGCAGATGGCGAGCAGTACTTC,CASSYLKGGLADGEQYF
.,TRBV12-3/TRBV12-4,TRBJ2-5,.,TGTGCCAGCAGTTTAGGTGGGGCAGGGATGGAGACCCAGTACTTC,CASSLGGAGMETQYF
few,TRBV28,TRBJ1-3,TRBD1,TGTGCCAGCAGCCGCGGGACAGGAGGCTCTGGAAACACCATATATTTT,CASSRGTGGSGNTIYF
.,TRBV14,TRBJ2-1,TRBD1,TGTGCCTGCAGCAACAGGGGAACCTACAATGAGCAGTTCTTC,CACSNRGTYNEQFF
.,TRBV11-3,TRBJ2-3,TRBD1,TGTGCCAGCAGCCCGAGGGGCAGGGGGACAACAGATACGCAGTATTTT,CASSPRGRGTTDTQYF
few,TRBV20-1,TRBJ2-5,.,TGCAGTGCTAGAGATATGGACATGGTAGAGACCCAGTACTTC,CSARDMDMVETQYF
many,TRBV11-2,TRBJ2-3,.,TGTGCCAGCAGCTTGGACTTCTCAGATACGCAGTATTTT,CASSLDFSDTQYF
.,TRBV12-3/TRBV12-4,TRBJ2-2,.,TGTGCCAGCAGTTCACAGGGTCCCGGGGAGCTGTTTTTT,CASSSQGPGELFF
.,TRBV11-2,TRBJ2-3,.,TGTGCCAGCAGCTTAGGTGGTCGGGGGGCTATGCAGTATTTT,CASSLGGRGAMQYF
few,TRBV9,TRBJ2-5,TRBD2,TGTGCCAGCAGCGGTAGCGGGGGGGCCGGGGAGACCCAGTACTTC,CASSGSGGAGETQYF
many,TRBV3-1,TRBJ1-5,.,TGTGCCAGCAGCCAAGAATTTCGGGGACCGAACAATCAGCCCCAGCATTTT,CASSQEFRGPNNQPQHF
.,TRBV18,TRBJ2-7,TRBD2,TGTGCCAGCTCACCAATACAACAGACCGGGACTAGCGGTTCCTACGAGCAGTACTTC,CASSPIQQTGTSGSYEQYF
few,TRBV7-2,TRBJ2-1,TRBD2,TGTGCCAGCAGCTTAGTGACTAGCGGGAAGTTCTTC,CASSLVTSGKFF
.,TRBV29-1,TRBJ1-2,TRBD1,TGCAGCGTCCGGGACAGGGCCTCCTATGGCTACACCTTC,CSVRDRASYGYTF
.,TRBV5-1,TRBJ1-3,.,TGCGCCAGCAGCTTTTCCTCGGGCCTCTCTGGAAACACCATATATTTT,CASSFSSGLSGNTIYF
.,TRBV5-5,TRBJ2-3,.,TGTGCCAGCAGCTTGGTCAGCACCACAGATACGCAGTATTTT,CASSLVSTTDTQYF
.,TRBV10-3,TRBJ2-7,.,TGTGCCAATTTTCCCCGCGCCGAGGGCAGGAGGCCCTACGAGCAGTACTTC,CANFPRAEGRRPYEQYF
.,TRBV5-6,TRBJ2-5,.,TGTGCCAGCAGCTTTTTCGGCGACGAGACCCAGTACTTC,CASSFFGDETQYF
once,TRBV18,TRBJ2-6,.,TGTGCCAGTTTCTACTCTGGGGCCAACGTCCTGACTTTC,CASFYSGANVLTF
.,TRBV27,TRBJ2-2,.,TGTGCCAGCAGTTTATCGCCCATGGGTGGGGAGCTGTTTTTT,CASSLSPMGGELFF
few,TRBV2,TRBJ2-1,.,TGTGCCAGCAGTGGACAACAGAGCTCCTACAATGAGCAGTTCTTC,CASSGQQSSYNEQFF
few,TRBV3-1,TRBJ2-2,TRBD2,TGTGCCAGCAGCCGAAGCGGGGTCGGGGAGCTGTTTTTT,CASSRSGVGELFF
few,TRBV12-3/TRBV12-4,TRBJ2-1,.,TGTGCCAGCAGCCCGGACAGATATCGAGACAATGAGCAGTTCTTC,CASSPDRYRDNEQFF